This is a list of T cell receptor beta chains from one sample in a study of shared clonotypes between healthy human individuals. Repertoires were generated with immunoSEQ multiplex PCR, while TCRdb's copy carries only in-frame clones and drops some. The sample includes over a million clones, more than 60% of them seen just once. The specimen was memory CD4+ T cells sorted from blood. The receptors were sampled from a man younger than 35 in good health. The CDR3 runs from the conserved cysteine through the conserved F or W. D genes are given only for firm matches. The size field is filled for only some rows; it gives once, few, many or a size class.

j_call | v_call | d_call | clone_size | cdr3_aa | cdr3_nt
TRBJ1-3 | TRBV14 | - | - | CASSPQVNTIYF | TGTGCCAGCAGCCCACAGGTCAACACCATATATTTT
TRBJ1-5 | TRBV7-2 | TRBD1 | - | CASSLDGRGLLVGQPQHF | TGTGCCAGCAGCTTAGACGGCAGGGGGCTCCTCGTAGGGCAGCCCCAGCATTTT
TRBJ1-6 | TRBV5-5 | - | - | CASSLGLAGESSPLHF | TGTGCCAGCAGCTTGGGGCTGGCAGGGGAAAGTTCACCCCTCCACTTT
TRBJ1-4 | TRBV2 | TRBD1 | few | CASSFGQGGEKLFF | TGTGCCAGCAGCTTCGGACAGGGCGGAGAAAAACTGTTTTTT
TRBJ2-7 | TRBV25-1 | - | - | CASSYLDEQYF | TGTGCCAGCTCCTATCTGGACGAGCAGTACTTC
TRBJ1-2 | TRBV6-5 | - | - | CASSSQGPNYGYTF | TGTGCCAGCAGTTCTCAGGGTCCTAACTATGGCTACACCTTC
TRBJ2-7 | TRBV5-1 | - | - | CASSLNGFYEQYF | TGCGCCAGCAGCTTGAACGGGTTCTACGAGCAGTACTTC
TRBJ2-2 | TRBV7-9 | - | - | CASSAPGANTGELFF | TGTGCCAGCAGCGCCCCGGGGGCGAACACCGGGGAGCTGTTTTTT
TRBJ1-2 | TRBV27 | TRBD1 | once | CASSPQGYGYTF | TGTGCCAGCAGTCCACAGGGGTATGGCTACACCTTC
TRBJ2-7 | TRBV7-8 | - | - | CASSTTRTVLPYEQYF | TGTGCCAGCAGCACCACCCGGACAGTATTACCCTACGAGCAGTACTTC
TRBJ1-2 | TRBV25-1 | TRBD1 | - | CASSEPGQGYGYTF | TGTGCCAGCTCAGAACCGGGACAGGGCTATGGCTACACCTTC
TRBJ2-6 | TRBV28 | - | - | CASRPGSPGANVLTF | TGTGCCAGCAGGCCTGGAAGCCCTGGGGCCAACGTCCTGACTTTC
TRBJ1-5 | TRBV21-1 | - | - | CASSMNRTANQPQHF | TGTGCCAGCAGCATGAACCGGACGGCAAATCAGCCCCAGCATTTT
TRBJ2-1 | TRBV11-2 | - | - | CASSLDRQPPYNEQFF | TGTGCCAGCAGCTTAGATCGCCAGCCCCCTTACAATGAGCAGTTCTTC
TRBJ1-2 | TRBV5-1 | TRBD1 | - | CASTVEQGKNYGYTF | TGCGCCAGCACCGTGGAACAGGGGAAAAACTATGGCTACACCTTC
TRBJ2-7 | TRBV2 | TRBD1 | - | CASSEPGQVPLSAYEQYF | TGTGCCAGCAGTGAACCAGGACAGGTACCCTTGTCGGCTTACGAGCAGTACTTC
TRBJ1-5 | TRBV6-1 | - | - | CASTTRENQPQHF | TGTGCCAGCACCACCCGGGAGAATCAGCCCCAGCATTTT
TRBJ2-5 | TRBV9 | - | - | CASSVAHRTQETQYF | TGTGCCAGCAGCGTAGCTCACAGGACCCAAGAGACCCAGTACTTC
TRBJ1-3 | TRBV6-6 | - | - | CASSTGDSGNTIYF | TGTGCCTCCTCGACGGGGGACTCTGGAAACACCATATATTTT
TRBJ2-5 | TRBV30 | TRBD2 | - | CAWSVPRGGNQETQYF | TGTGCCTGGAGTGTACCTCGCGGGGGGAACCAAGAGACCCAGTACTTC
TRBJ1-6 | TRBV6-1 | TRBD1 | - | CASSGGQPDNSPLHF | TGTGCCAGCAGTGGGGGACAGCCAGATAATTCACCCCTCCACTTT
TRBJ2-5 | TRBV2 | - | - | CASRGASSWGTQYF | TGTGCCAGCAGGGGAGCCTCCTCCTGGGGGACCCAGTACTTC
TRBJ2-5 | TRBV29-1 | - | - | CSAKGGGQETQYF | TGCAGCGCCAAAGGGGGGGGCCAAGAGACCCAGTACTTC
TRBJ1-5 | TRBV4-1 | - | - | CASSQGRGYSNQPQHF | TGCGCCAGCAGCCAAGGCAGGGGTTATAGCAATCAGCCCCAGCATTTT